This T cell receptor beta chain was recorded in a study of blood T cells in healthy people across ages. Study outcomes and limitations: Among T cells, TCR beta diversity per million cells dropped roughly linearly as age rose. Naive T cell percentage strongly correlated with TCR beta diversity.

It was with a sample-barcoded 5' primer and a J-beta primer mix that a second PCR of about 6 to 12 cycles was run. One entry per CDR3 protein results from TCRdb running MiXCR on the 5' RACE reads. This sample yields around 990,000 distinct CDR3 sequences, of which approximately 25% are seen a single time; approximately 0.7% belongs to the top ten. Trimming cost V 5 bases and J 4 bases; bases outside gene matches: 8. Per germline, CDR1 SQVTM and CDR2 ANQGSEA. This CDR3 has 14 amino acids. In regard to this clonotype: Antigen: not known.

These same records also appear under a second study, on T cells of mothers and their children.

Sequenced: blood. V is TRBV29-1 and J is TRBJ2-1; 7 positions agree with TRBD2. The receptor's source is a girl aged 2-15 years in good health. Here the CDR3 DNA reads TGCAGCGTTTCCGGGGCTAGCGGTTACAATGAGCAGTTCTTC. Translating it yields CSVSGASGYNEQFF.